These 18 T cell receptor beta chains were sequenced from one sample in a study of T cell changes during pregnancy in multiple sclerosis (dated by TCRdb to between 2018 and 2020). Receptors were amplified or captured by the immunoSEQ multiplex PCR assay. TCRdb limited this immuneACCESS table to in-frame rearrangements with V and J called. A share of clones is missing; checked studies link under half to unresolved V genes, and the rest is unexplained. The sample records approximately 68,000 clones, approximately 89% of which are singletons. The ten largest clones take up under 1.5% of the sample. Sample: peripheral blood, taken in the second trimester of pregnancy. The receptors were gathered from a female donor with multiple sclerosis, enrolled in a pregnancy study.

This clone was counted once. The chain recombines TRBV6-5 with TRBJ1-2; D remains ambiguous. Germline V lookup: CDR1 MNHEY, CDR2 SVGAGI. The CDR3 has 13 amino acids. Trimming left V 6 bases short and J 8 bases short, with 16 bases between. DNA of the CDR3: TGTGCCAGCAGGCCCGGATGGGCAGGCGGCTACACCTTC. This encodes CASRPGWAGGYTF.

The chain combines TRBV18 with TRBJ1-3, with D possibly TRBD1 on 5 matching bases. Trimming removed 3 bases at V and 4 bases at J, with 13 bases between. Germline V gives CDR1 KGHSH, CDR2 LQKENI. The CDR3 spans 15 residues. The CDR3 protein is CASSPPAGPGNTIYF. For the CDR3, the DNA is TGTGCCAGCTCACCCCCCGCAGGGCCCGGAAACACCATATATTTT.

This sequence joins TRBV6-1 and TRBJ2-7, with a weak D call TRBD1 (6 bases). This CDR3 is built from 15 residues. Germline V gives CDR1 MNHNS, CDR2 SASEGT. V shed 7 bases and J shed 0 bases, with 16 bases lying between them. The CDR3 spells CASTTTQDSSYEQYF. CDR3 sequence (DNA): TGTGCCAGCACCACTACCCAGGACAGCTCCTACGAGCAGTACTTC.

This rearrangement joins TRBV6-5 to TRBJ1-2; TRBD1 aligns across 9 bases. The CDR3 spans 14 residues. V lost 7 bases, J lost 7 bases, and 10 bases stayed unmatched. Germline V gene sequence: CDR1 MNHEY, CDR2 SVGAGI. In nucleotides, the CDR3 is TGTGCCAGCACCCCGGGACAGGGAGGGGGTGGCTACACCTTC. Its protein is CASTPGQGGGGYTF.

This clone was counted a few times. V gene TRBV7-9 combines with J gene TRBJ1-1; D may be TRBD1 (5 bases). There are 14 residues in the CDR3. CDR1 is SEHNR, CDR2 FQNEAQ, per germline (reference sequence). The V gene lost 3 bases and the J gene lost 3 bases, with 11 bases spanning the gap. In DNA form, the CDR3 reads TGTGCCAGCAGCTTGACAGACAGTGACACTGAAGCTTTCTTT. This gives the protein CASSLTDSDTEAFF.

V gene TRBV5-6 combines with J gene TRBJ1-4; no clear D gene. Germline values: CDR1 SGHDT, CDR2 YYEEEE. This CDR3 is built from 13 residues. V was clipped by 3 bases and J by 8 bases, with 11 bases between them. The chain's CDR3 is CASSSGVREKLFF. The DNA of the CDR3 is TGTGCCAGCAGCTCCGGGGTTCGGGAAAAACTGTTTTTT.

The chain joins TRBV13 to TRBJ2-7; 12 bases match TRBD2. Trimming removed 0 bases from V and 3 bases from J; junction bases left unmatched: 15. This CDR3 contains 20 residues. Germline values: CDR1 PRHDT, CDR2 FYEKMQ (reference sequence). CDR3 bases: TGTGCCAGCAGCTTAGGGATTTCTAGCGGGGGGGCGAGAAGAGTCTACGAGCAGTACTTC. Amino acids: CASSLGISSGGARRVYEQYF.

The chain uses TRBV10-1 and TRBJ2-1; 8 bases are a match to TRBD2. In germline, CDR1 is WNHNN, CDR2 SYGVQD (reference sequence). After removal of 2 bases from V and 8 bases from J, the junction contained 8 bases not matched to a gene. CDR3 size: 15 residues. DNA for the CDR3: TGCGCCAGCAGTGAGACGGCGGGGGGCATCTATGAGCAGTTCTTC. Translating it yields CASSETAGGIYEQFF.

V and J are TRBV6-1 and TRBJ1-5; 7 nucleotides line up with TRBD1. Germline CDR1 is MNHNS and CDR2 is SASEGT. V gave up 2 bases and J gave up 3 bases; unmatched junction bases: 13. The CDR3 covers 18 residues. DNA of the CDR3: TGTGCCAGCAGTGAAAAAAGGACGGGCAGGGGGGACAATCAGCCCCAGCATTTT. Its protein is CASSEKRTGRGDNQPQHF.

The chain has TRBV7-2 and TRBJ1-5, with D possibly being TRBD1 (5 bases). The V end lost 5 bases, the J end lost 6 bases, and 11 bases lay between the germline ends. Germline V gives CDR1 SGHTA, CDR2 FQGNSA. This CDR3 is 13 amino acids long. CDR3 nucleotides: TGTGCCAGCAGCCCACAGGAGCGTCAGCCCCAGCATTTT. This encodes CASSPQERQPQHF.

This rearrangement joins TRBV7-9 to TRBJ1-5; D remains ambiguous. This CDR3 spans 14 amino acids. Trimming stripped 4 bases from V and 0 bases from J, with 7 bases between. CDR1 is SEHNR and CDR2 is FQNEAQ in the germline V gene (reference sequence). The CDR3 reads CASSSQDSNQPQHF. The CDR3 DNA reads TGTGCCAGCAGCTCCCAGGATAGCAATCAGCCCCAGCATTTT.

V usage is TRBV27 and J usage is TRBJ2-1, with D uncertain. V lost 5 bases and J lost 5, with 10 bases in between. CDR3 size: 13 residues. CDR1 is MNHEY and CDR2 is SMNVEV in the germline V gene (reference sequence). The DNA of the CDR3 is TGTGCCAGCAGTACTACTGGCGACAATGAGCAGTTCTTC. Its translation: CASSTTGDNEQFF.

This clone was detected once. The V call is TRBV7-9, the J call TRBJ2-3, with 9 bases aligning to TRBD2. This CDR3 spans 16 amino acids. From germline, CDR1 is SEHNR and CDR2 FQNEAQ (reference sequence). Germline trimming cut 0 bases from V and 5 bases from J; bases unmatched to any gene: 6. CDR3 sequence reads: CASSLALGLALDTQYF. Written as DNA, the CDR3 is TGTGCCAGCAGCTTAGCGTTAGGACTAGCGTTAGATACGCAGTATTTT. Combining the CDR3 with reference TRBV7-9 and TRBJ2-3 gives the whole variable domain DTGVSQNPRHKITKRGQNVTFRCDPISEHNRLYWYRQTLGQGPEFLTYFQNEAQLEKSRLLSDRFSAERPKGSFSTLEIQRTEQGDSAMYLCASSLALGLALDTQYFGPGTRLTVL.

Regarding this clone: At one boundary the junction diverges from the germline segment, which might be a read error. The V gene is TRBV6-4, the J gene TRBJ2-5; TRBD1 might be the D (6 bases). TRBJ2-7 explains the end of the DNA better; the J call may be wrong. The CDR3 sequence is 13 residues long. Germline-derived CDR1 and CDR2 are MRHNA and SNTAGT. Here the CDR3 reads CDPKNRLGAEQYF. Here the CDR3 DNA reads TGCGACCCAAAAAACCGACTGGGGGCCGAGCAGTACTTC.

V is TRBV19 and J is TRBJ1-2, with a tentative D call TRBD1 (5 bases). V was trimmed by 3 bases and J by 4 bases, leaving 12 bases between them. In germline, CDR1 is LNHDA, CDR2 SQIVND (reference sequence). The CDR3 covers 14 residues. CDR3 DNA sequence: TGTGCCAGTAGTATCCCACAGGCCCCCTATGGCTACACCTTC. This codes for CASSIPQAPYGYTF.

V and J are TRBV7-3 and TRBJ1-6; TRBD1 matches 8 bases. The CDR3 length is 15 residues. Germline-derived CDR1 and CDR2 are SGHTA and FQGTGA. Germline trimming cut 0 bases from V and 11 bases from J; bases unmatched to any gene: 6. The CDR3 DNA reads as TGTGCCAGCAGCTTAACCGGACAGGGCAACCCACCCCTCCACTTT. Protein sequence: CASSLTGQGNPPLHF. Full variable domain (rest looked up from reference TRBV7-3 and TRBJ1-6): GAGVSQTPSNKVTEKGKYVELRCDPISGHTALYWYRQSLGQGPEFLIYFQGTGAADDSGLPNDRFFAVRPEGSVSTLKIQRTERGDSAVYLCASSLTGQGNPPLHFGNGTRLTVT.

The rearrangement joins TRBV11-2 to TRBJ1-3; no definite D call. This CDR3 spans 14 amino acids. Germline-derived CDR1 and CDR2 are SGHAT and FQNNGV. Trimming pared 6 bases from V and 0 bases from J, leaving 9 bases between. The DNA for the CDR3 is TGTGCCAGCAGTCCTACCCGCTCTGGAAACACCATATATTTT. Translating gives CASSPTRSGNTIYF.

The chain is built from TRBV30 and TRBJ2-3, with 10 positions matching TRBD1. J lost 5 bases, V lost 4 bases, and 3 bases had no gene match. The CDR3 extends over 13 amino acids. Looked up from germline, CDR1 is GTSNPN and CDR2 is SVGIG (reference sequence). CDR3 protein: CAWMTGGRDTQYF. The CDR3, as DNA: TGTGCCTGGATGACAGGGGGCAGAGATACGCAGTATTTT.